These 3 T cell receptor beta chains share one sample of origin, sequenced in a study of Ad26.COV2.S vaccination and SARS-CoV-2 variants. As for treatment: over 15 received Ad26.COV2.S at low or high dose, single or two shots; several received placebo; per-sample allocation not given. Samples analyzed were those drawn on day 63 after the first vaccine or placebo injection. Sequenced by immunoSEQ multiplex PCR; TCRdb stores in-frame clones only, minus some. The sample lists under 250,000 clones; 87% were seen once. Source: peripheral blood, taken in a trial of Ad26.COV2.S vaccine versus placebo. These receptors were collected from a person between 18 and 60 years old who received the Ad26.COV2.S COVID-19 vaccine or a placebo.

This chain connects TRBV7-2 to TRBJ2-4; 10 bases match TRBD2. This CDR3 contains 19 residues. After removal of 1 base from V and 6 bases from J, the junction contained 15 bases not matched to a gene. The germline V gene encodes CDR1 SGHTA and CDR2 FQGNSA. CDR3 bases: TGTGCCAGCAGCTTAGTCACGCGGGACCTAGCGGGAGTGAGAAACATTCAGTACTTC. This sequence encodes CASSLVTRDLAGVRNIQYF. Full variable domain (outside the CDR3, taken from reference TRBV7-2 and TRBJ2-4): GAGVSQSPSNKVTEKGKDVELRCDPISGHTALYWYRQSLGQGLEFLIYFQGNSAPDKSGLPSDRFSAERTGGSVSTLTIQRTQQEDSAVYLCASSLVTRDLAGVRNIQYFGAGTRLSVL.

This chain connects TRBV7-9 to TRBJ2-5, with TRBD1 as a possible D gene (6 bases). From germline, CDR1 is SEHNR and CDR2 FQNEAQ (reference sequence). Deletions cut 3 bases from V and 5 bases from J, with 10 bases between. The CDR3 runs to 13 residues. CDR3 DNA: TGTGCCAGCAGCTTCGGACAGTGGGAGACCCAGTACTTC. Amino acid sequence: CASSFGQWETQYF.

The V and J genes are TRBV12-5 and TRBJ2-2; no clear D. The CDR3 extends over 14 amino acids. V lost 4 bases to trimming and J lost 6 bases, with 12 bases between them. Germline V CDR1 and CDR2: LGHNT, FRNRAP. CDR3 loop: CASGSSMSAGELFF. CDR3 bases: TGTGCTAGTGGTTCGTCCATGAGCGCCGGGGAGCTGTTTTTT.